This T cell receptor beta chain was recorded in a study of OX40 agonist ivuxolimab in advanced cancers. Across the study: An anti-OX40 (CD134) antibody with agonistic activity, ivuxolimab, was administered to patients. The study reported partial responses in three patients: one hepatocellular carcinoma, two cutaneous melanoma. Head and neck, renal cell, melanoma or hepatocellular carcinoma were the cancers that dose-escalation patients had. Patients got intravenous ivuxolimab at 0.01 to 10 mg/kg every 2 weeks.

Repertoires were generated with immunoSEQ multiplex PCR, while TCRdb's copy carries only in-frame clones and drops some. Of some 64,000 clones listed, approximately 92% were seen once; the top ten hold 23%. The CDR3 contains 17 residues. V gave up 1 base and J gave up 6 bases, with 19 bases separating them. Per germline, CDR1 MGHRA and CDR2 YSYEKL. The J gene is TRBJ1-5, the V gene TRBV4-1; a weak D match, TRBD1 (6 bases). This TCR came from an adult with an advanced solid tumor such as melanoma, head and neck, liver or kidney cancer. This sample comprised CD4+ or CD8+ T cells sorted from blood, obtained in a trial of the OX40 agonist ivuxolimab. CDR3 bases: TGCGCCAGCAGCCAAGGGGGATCGGGGGCGTTGAGTCAGCCCCAGCATTTT. Its protein is CASSQGGSGALSQPQHF.